These 28 T cell receptor beta chains were all obtained from the same sample, sequenced in a study of cytomegalovirus exposure and HLA in healthy donors. Both 60 Vbeta primers and 13 Jbeta primers went into the PCR. Some clones are missing from TCRdb's copy, which holds only in-frame ones; the method was immunoSEQ multiplex PCR. This specimen shows tens of thousands of clones; the ten leading clones hold roughly 5%. Sequencing was performed on PBMCs. The receptors were gathered from a man aged 25-45 years in good health and CMV-seropositive.

The V call is TRBV7-9, the J call TRBJ1-1; no definite D call. The CDR3 totals 13 residues. Germline V gene lookup returns CDR1 SEHNR and CDR2 FQNEAQ (reference sequence). Between the trimmed V and J ends, which lost 6 bases and 2 bases, there was a span of 10 bases. CDR3 in DNA: TGTGCCAGCAGTGAAACTCCCAACACTGAAGCTTTCTTT. As protein: CASSETPNTEAFF.

The chain has TRBV11-3 and TRBJ1-1; perhaps TRBD1 as D (5 bases). The CDR3 runs to 14 residues. CDR1 and CDR2 from the germline V gene are SGHNT and YENEEA. Deletions cut 1 base from V and 9 bases from J, with 15 bases between. CDR3: CASSLGLGVRKAFF. CDR3 nucleotide sequence: TGTGCCAGCAGCTTAGGGCTAGGGGTCCGAAAAGCTTTCTTT.

The chain joins TRBV9 to TRBJ1-5; D is unresolved. Germline V gene sequence: CDR1 SGDLS, CDR2 YYNGEE. Trimming removed 4 bases at V and 0 bases at J, with 11 bases between. This CDR3 is 15 amino acids long. CDR3 loop: CASSPSGYSNQPQHF. CDR3 DNA sequence: TGTGCCAGCAGCCCCTCGGGGTATAGCAATCAGCCCCAGCATTTT.

V and J are TRBV30 and TRBJ2-4, with 12 bases fitting TRBD2. The CDR3 consists of 12 residues. V lost 7 bases, J lost 9 bases, and 4 bases stayed unmatched. Germline values: CDR1 GTSNPN, CDR2 SVGIG (reference sequence). In DNA form, the CDR3 reads TGTGCCTTCGGACTAGCGGGGAGCATTCAGTACTTC. Its protein is CAFGLAGSIQYF. The complete variable domain, with remaining parts taken from reference TRBV30 and TRBJ2-4, reads SQTIHQWPATLVQPVGSPLSLECTVEGTSNPNLYWYRQAAGRGLQLLFYSVGIGQISSEVPQNLSASRPQDRQFILSSKKLLLSDSGFYLCAFGLAGSIQYFGAGTRLSVL.

The chain joins TRBV7-9 to TRBJ2-3, with a tentative D call TRBD2 (6 bases). The CDR3 totals 15 residues. Germline V gene data show CDR1 as SEHNR and CDR2 as FQNEAQ (reference sequence). With 7 bases removed from V and 4 bases from J, the gap between germline ends came to 18 bases. The CDR3 DNA follows: TGTGCCAGCACCTTGGGCGGGACGGGAGCAGATACGCAGTATTTT. It specifies CASTLGGTGADTQYF.

V usage is TRBV30 and J usage is TRBJ2-7; 7 bases fit TRBD1. The V and J ends lost 0 bases and 2 bases, in that order; junction bases with no gene match: 1. The germline V gene encodes CDR1 GTSNPN and CDR2 SVGIG (reference sequence). The CDR3 runs 13 residues. DNA of the CDR3: TGTGCCTGGAGTGTAGGGACAGCCTACGAGCAGTACTTC. It codes for CAWSVGTAYEQYF.

The chain uses TRBV5-1 and TRBJ2-5, with 10 nucleotides matching TRBD1. This CDR3 has 15 amino acids. From germline, CDR1 is SGHRS and CDR2 YFSETQ. V lost 7 bases, J lost 3 bases, and 9 bases stayed unmatched. The CDR3 DNA reads TGCGCCAGCTCTGTCACGGGACAGGGGAAAGAGACCCAGTACTTC. It codes for CASSVTGQGKETQYF.

The chain links TRBV19 to TRBJ1-2, with 8 bases identical to TRBD1. Trimming took 9 bases from V and 1 from J; bases not matched to a gene: 10. The CDR3 sequence is 15 residues long. Germline CDR1 reads LNHDA; CDR2 reads SQIVND (reference sequence). CDR3 in amino acids: CARPEGQVCNYGYTF. The CDR3 nucleotides read TGTGCCAGGCCCGAGGGACAGGTCTGTAACTATGGCTACACCTTC.

This chain connects TRBV4-2 to TRBJ2-2; D is undetermined. This CDR3 contains 16 residues. V lost 5 bases and J 8 bases, leaving 21 bases between the germline ends. The germline V gene encodes CDR1 LGHNA and CDR2 YNFKEQ. The CDR3 nucleotides read TGTGCCAGCAGCAAAGTCGCGTCTGCACGAGCGGGGGAGCTGTTTTTT. Amino acids: CASSKVASARAGELFF.

The chain is built from TRBV6-6 and TRBJ2-7; D is unclear. The germline gives CDR1 MNHNY, CDR2 SVGAGI (reference sequence). Deletions cut 7 bases from V and 4 bases from J, with 8 bases between. CDR3 length equals 11 residues. In nucleotides, the CDR3 is TGTGCCAGCACCGACACATACGAGCAGTACTTC. This gives the protein CASTDTYEQYF.

V usage is TRBV9 and J usage is TRBJ2-7; D may be TRBD1 (6 bases). Trimming cost V 0 bases and J 5 bases, with 21 bases left between them. The CDR3 is made up of 17 amino acids. Germline loops: CDR1 SGDLS, CDR2 YYNGEE. CDR3 in amino acids: CASSVDQGHRRVDEQYF. The CDR3 DNA is TGTGCCAGCAGCGTAGATCAGGGACACCGTAGAGTGGACGAGCAGTACTTC.

This chain uses TRBV6-5 with TRBJ1-5; D is perhaps TRBD1 (6 bases). V was pared by 4 bases and J by 5 bases, with 15 bases between. CDR1 is MNHEY and CDR2 is SVGAGI in the germline V gene. This CDR3 spans 15 amino acids. CDR3 DNA sequence: TGTGCCAGCAGTTCTACAGGGTTTGGGGATCAGCCCCAGCATTTT. It encodes CASSSTGFGDQPQHF.

The V gene is TRBV7-9, the J gene TRBJ1-4; no firm D call. CDR1 and CDR2 from the germline V gene are SEHNR and FQNEAQ (reference sequence). V lost 5 bases to trimming and J lost 2 bases, with 15 bases between them. The length of the CDR3 is 16 residues. This CDR3 reads CASSPATSRTNEKLFF. The CDR3 DNA sequence: TGTGCCAGCAGCCCTGCTACCTCCCGGACTAATGAAAAACTGTTTTTT.

J is TRBJ1-2 and V is TRBV9, with a possible D match to TRBD1 (5 bases). Looked up from germline, CDR1 is SGDLS and CDR2 is YYNGEE. The V end was cut by 5 bases, the J end by 2 bases, with 13 bases between. This CDR3 comprises 14 residues. The CDR3 bases are TGTGCCAGCAGACCGACGGGGGACAACTATGGCTACACCTTC. This codes for CASRPTGDNYGYTF.

The CDR3 protein is CASSQDLSGSLLETQYF. The DNA for the CDR3 is TGCGCCAGCAGCCAAGATCTTAGCGGGAGTTTGTTAGAGACCCAGTACTTC. The chain joins TRBV4-1 to TRBJ2-5, with 9 bases aligning to TRBD2. The germline CDR1 and CDR2 sequences are MGHRA and YSYEKL. The CDR3 contains 17 residues. Germline trimming cut 0 bases from V and 4 bases from J; bases unmatched to any gene: 9.

The J gene is TRBJ1-2, the V gene TRBV5-1, with a possible D match to TRBD1 (5 bases). The CDR3 covers 14 residues. Trimming removed 0 bases at V and 2 bases at J, with 8 bases between. The germline CDR1 and CDR2 sequences are SGHRS and YFSETQ. The CDR3, as DNA: TGCGCCAGCAGCTTGGGGGGCATAAACTATGGCTACACCTTC. This encodes CASSLGGINYGYTF. Full variable domain (missing parts from reference TRBV5-1 and TRBJ1-2): KAGVTQTPRYLIKTRGQQVTLSCSPISGHRSVSWYQQTPGQGLQFLFEYFSETQRNKGNFPGRFSGRQFSNSRSEMNVSTLELGDSALYLCASSLGGINYGYTFGSGTRLTVV.

The gene calls are TRBV6-5 and TRBJ1-5; a weak D match, TRBD1 (6 bases). The CDR3 loop spans 15 amino acids. CDR1 MNHEY and CDR2 SVGAGI come from the germline V gene. Trimming removed 0 bases at V and 5 bases at J, with 11 bases between. CDR3: CASSYSRTVDQPQHF. The DNA of the CDR3 is TGTGCCAGCAGTTACTCTCGGACAGTGGATCAGCCCCAGCATTTT.

V and J are TRBV18 and TRBJ2-3; D is perhaps TRBD2 (7 bases). Trimming stripped 3 bases from V and 3 bases from J, with 19 bases between. Germline CDR1 reads KGHSH; CDR2 reads LQKENI. There are 17 residues in the CDR3. The CDR3 is CASSPGLGQRTTDTQYF. CDR3 coding DNA: TGTGCCAGCTCACCTGGACTAGGACAGAGGACGACAGATACGCAGTATTTT.

The chain employs TRBV6-4 and TRBJ1-5; D is perhaps TRBD1 (5 bases). CDR1 MRHNA and CDR2 SNTAGT come from the germline V gene. CDR3 size: 13 residues. The ends were cut back, 4 bases at V and 6 bases at J, with 10 bases in the middle. CDR3 region: CASSGGDGQPQHF. Here the CDR3 DNA reads TGTGCCAGCAGTGGCGGGGACGGTCAGCCCCAGCATTTT.

CDR3 bases: TGTGCCAGCACCCAGACAGATAGCAATCAGCCCCAGCATTTT. This codes for CASTQTDSNQPQHF. The rearrangement uses TRBV7-2 and TRBJ1-5, with D possibly being TRBD1 (5 bases). V lost 7 bases and J lost 0, with 10 bases in between. CDR3 length equals 14 residues. CDR1 SGHTA and CDR2 FQGNSA come from the germline V gene.

The V gene is TRBV5-1, the J gene TRBJ2-7, with 11 nucleotides matching TRBD1. V shed 2 bases and J 0 bases; nucleotides not matched to a gene: 1. The CDR3 consists of 15 residues. CDR1 SGHRS and CDR2 YFSETQ come from the germline V gene. The CDR3 DNA reads TGCGCCAGCAGCTTAGGACAGGGGGCCTCCTACGAGCAGTACTTC. Protein product: CASSLGQGASYEQYF.

V and J are TRBV5-6 and TRBJ2-7, with 8 bases aligning to TRBD1. Losses at the gene ends were 4 bases for V and 4 bases for J; bases not matched to a gene: 7. The CDR3 has 14 amino acids. CDR1 SGHDT and CDR2 YYEEEE come from the germline V gene. CDR3 nucleotides: TGTGCCAGCAGCGGGAAGGACAGGGTATACGAGCAGTACTTC. Its translation: CASSGKDRVYEQYF.

This chain connects TRBV30 to TRBJ2-5; TRBD2 aligns across 8 bases. The length of the CDR3 is 15 residues. Germline V gene lookup returns CDR1 GTSNPN and CDR2 SVGIG (reference sequence). V shed 0 bases and J 4 bases; nucleotides not matched to a gene: 7. The DNA for the CDR3 is TGTGCCTGGAGTGTAAGCGGCGCGGGGGGAGAGACCCAGTACTTC. This translates into CAWSVSGAGGETQYF.

The V call is TRBV14, the J call TRBJ1-5, with TRBD1 matching 8 bases. Per germline, CDR1 SGHDN and CDR2 FVKESK. Trimming cost V 3 bases and J 1 base; bases outside gene matches: 2. The CDR3 extends over 15 amino acids. CDR3 nucleotides: TGTGCCAGCAGCCACGGACAGGGAAGCAATCAGCCCCAGCATTTT. Its protein product is CASSHGQGSNQPQHF.

This chain links TRBV6-1 with TRBJ1-5; TRBD1 agrees at 10 bases. J gave up 9 bases and V 0 bases, and 8 bases lay outside the gene matches. CDR3 length equals 16 residues. From germline, CDR1 is MNHNS and CDR2 SASEGT. DNA for the CDR3: TGTGCCAGCAGTGAAGCGAGCGGGACAGGGGCTAGGCCCCAGCATTTT. Amino acid sequence: CASSEASGTGARPQHF.

The V call is TRBV4-2, the J call TRBJ1-2; D is possibly TRBD1 (6 bases). Germline V gives CDR1 LGHNA, CDR2 YNFKEQ. CDR3 size: 15 residues. Trimming stripped 4 bases from V and 0 bases from J, with 12 bases between. CDR3 sequence: CASSPRGITNYGYTF. For the CDR3, the DNA is TGTGCCAGCAGCCCGAGGGGGATAACTAACTATGGCTACACCTTC.

On this clone itself: A junction boundary mismatches the germline segment, possibly from a read error. This chain joins TRBV19 and TRBJ2-1; a possible D gene is TRBD2 (6 bases). This CDR3 region has 15 residues. CDR1 and CDR2 (germline): LNHDA, SQIVND (reference sequence). The CDR3 nucleotides are TGTGCCAGTAGAACTCTAGCGACCTCCGACAATGAGCAGTTCTTC. Amino acid sequence: CASRTLATSDNEQFF.

The J gene is TRBJ2-5, the V gene TRBV10-3; D call uncertain. The V gene's germline CDR1 is ENHRY and CDR2 SYGVKD. This CDR3 has 14 amino acids. V was cut by 0 bases and J by 7 bases, with 12 bases left in between. The CDR3 sequence is CAISESASDGTQYF. CDR3 nucleotide sequence: TGTGCCATCAGTGAGTCTGCCAGCGACGGGACCCAGTACTTC.